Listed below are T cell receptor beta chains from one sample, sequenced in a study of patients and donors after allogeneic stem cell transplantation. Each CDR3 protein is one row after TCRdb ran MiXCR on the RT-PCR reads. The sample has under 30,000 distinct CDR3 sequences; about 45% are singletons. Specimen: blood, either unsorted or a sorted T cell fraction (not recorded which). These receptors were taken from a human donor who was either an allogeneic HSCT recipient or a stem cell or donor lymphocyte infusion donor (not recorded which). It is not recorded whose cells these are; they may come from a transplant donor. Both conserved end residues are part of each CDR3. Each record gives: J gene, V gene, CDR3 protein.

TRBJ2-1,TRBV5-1,CASSLIGAGTINEQFF
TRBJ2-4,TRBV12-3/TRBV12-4,CASSLENIQYF
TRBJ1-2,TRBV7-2,CVSSFGGRGTNGYTF
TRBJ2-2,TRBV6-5,CASRPGSGTGELFF
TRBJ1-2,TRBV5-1,CASSPRTQTSGYTF
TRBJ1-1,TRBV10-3,CATGALNTEAFF
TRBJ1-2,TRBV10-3,CAIRSHPMTNYGYTF
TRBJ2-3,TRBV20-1,CSARSGEMPDTQYF
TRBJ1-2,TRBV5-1,CASSSAGDYTF
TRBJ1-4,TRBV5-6,CASSRLWTGSNEKLFF
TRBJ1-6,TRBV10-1,CASRGGAGSPLHF
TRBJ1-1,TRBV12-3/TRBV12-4,CASSLLGYRGRLGTEAFF
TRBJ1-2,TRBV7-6,CASSSQGDGYTF
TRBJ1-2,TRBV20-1,CSAPAGAGVTGYTF
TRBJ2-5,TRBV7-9,CASSGRGYQETQYF
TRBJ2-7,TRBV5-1,CASSLAREPSYEQYF
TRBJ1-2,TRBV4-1,CASSYWTGRGYTF
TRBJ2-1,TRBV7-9,CASSPRTSGAYNEQFF
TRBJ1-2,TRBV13,CASSFGQGGNYGYTF
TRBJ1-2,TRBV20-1,CSAKKDRNYGYTF
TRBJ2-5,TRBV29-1,CSVEGTRRVETQYF
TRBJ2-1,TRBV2,CASSDFYRSSYNEQFF
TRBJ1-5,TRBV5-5,CASSFTGAPGSTQHF